The 18 T cell receptor beta chains in this list originate from one sample, sequenced in a study of identical twins. A single record per CDR3 protein comes from TCRdb applying MiXCR to the 5' RACE reads. The repertoire holds 700,000 to 950,000 distinct CDR3 sequences, with approximately 13% as singletons. This sample also appeared in a second study, on yellow fever vaccine responses in identical twins.

Sequenced: PBMCs. The origin of the receptors is a woman aged 18-29 years in good health.

The chain links TRBV4-2 to TRBJ2-2; the match to TRBD1 covers 7 bases. The trim removed 0 bases at V and 6 bases at J, leaving 10 bases unmatched. CDR3 size: 17 residues. Germline V gene lookup returns CDR1 LGHNA and CDR2 YNFKEQ. CDR3 nucleotide sequence: TGTGCCAGCAGCCAAGATTTCCCGGACAGGAATTCCGGGGAGCTGTTTTTT. Translating it yields CASSQDFPDRNSGELFF.

This chain joins TRBV6-5 and TRBJ1-2, with 7 positions matching TRBD1. Germline V gives CDR1 MNHEY, CDR2 SVGAGI. The CDR3 is 14 amino acids. After removal of 5 bases from V and 3 bases from J, the junction contained 6 bases not matched to a gene. The CDR3, as DNA: TGTGCCAGCAGTAACCTCGGGACAGACTATGGCTACACCTTC. It specifies CASSNLGTDYGYTF.

The table lists this clonotype with a few counts. The V call is TRBV6-5, the J call TRBJ1-4; 11 bases match TRBD1. The CDR3 sequence is 16 residues long. The germline V gene has CDR1 MNHEY and CDR2 SVGAGI. Trimming at V came to 0 bases and at J to 8 bases, leaving 5 bases not matched to a gene. Here the CDR3 reads CASSYSGRDRGEKLFF. The CDR3 DNA is TGTGCCAGCAGTTACTCTGGCCGGGACAGGGGGGAAAAACTGTTTTTT.

Points on this clonotype: This may arise from a read error, as a much more abundant clone is one base away. V and J are TRBV12-3 or TRBV12-4 and TRBJ2-2; possible D gene TRBD2, 6 bases. CDR3 length: 12 residues. CDR3: CASSPGPGGLFF. The CDR3 nucleotides are TGTGCCAGCAGCCCTGGACCCGGGGGGCTGTTTTTT.

This clonotype has more than one count but fewer than ten. The CDR3 region is CSVGGIYNEQFF. The DNA for the CDR3 is TGCAGCGTTGGGGGCATCTACAATGAGCAGTTCTTC. The rearrangement uses TRBV29-1 and TRBJ2-1; D perhaps matches TRBD1 (5 bases). The CDR3 is made up of 12 amino acids. Germline V lookup: CDR1 SQVTM, CDR2 ANQGSEA. V shed 4 bases and J shed 3 bases, with 7 bases lying between them.

The chain combines TRBV18 with TRBJ2-5; D possibly corresponds to TRBD1 (6 bases). V lost 6 bases, J lost 0 bases, and 11 bases lay in between. The CDR3 contains 14 residues. Germline CDR1 KGHSH, CDR2 LQKENI. The CDR3, as DNA: TGTGCCAGCTCTGCCGGACAGCACCAAGAGACCCAGTACTTC. Protein sequence: CASSAGQHQETQYF.

CDR3: CATKRGRDFYNEQFF. The CDR3 DNA sequence: TGTGCCACCAAAAGAGGCCGGGACTTCTACAATGAGCAGTTCTTC. The rearrangement uses TRBV24-1 and TRBJ2-1, with D possibly matching TRBD2 (6 bases). This CDR3 region has 15 residues. Germline CDR1 is KGHDR and CDR2 is SFDVKD. Trimming took 8 bases from V and 3 from J, leaving 16 bases between them.

This clonotype was counted between two and nine times. The J gene is TRBJ2-7, the V gene TRBV20-1; 11 nucleotides line up with TRBD1. Per germline, CDR1 DFQATT and CDR2 SNEGSKA (reference sequence). The CDR3 length is 15 residues. V lost 0 bases to trimming and J lost 5 bases; unmatched junction nucleotides: 6. Here the CDR3 reads CSARDLDRGHNEQYF. Written as DNA, the CDR3 is TGCAGTGCTAGAGATCTGGACAGGGGGCATAACGAGCAGTACTTC.

The chain joins TRBV3-1 to TRBJ2-7; D may match TRBD1 or TRBD2 (5 bases each). Between the trimmed V and J ends, which lost 0 bases and 4 bases, there was a span of 22 bases. The CDR3 is 18 residues long. Germline CDR1 LGHDT, CDR2 YNNKEL (reference sequence). The DNA of the CDR3 is TGTGCCAGCAGCCAAGATCCGCTAGACTTCGGGGCCTCGTACGAGCAGTACTTC. It is translated as CASSQDPLDFGASYEQYF.

This clonotype was detected ten times or more. The chain joins TRBV3-1 to TRBJ2-5, with D hard to call. V lost 0 bases and J 0 bases, leaving 5 bases between the germline ends. The germline V gene has CDR1 LGHDT and CDR2 YNNKEL (reference sequence). The length of the CDR3 is 14 residues. The CDR3 spells CASSQDPNQETQYF. The CDR3 region has the DNA TGTGCCAGCAGCCAAGATCCCAACCAAGAGACCCAGTACTTC.

This clonotype has a handful of counts. The chain recombines TRBV10-3 with TRBJ2-7; no firm D call. There are 12 residues in the CDR3. Per germline, CDR1 ENHRY and CDR2 SYGVKD. Deletions cut 3 bases from V and 3 bases from J, with 6 bases between. CDR3 DNA sequence: TGTGCCATCAGTGATAACAGCTACGAGCAGTACTTC. Amino acid sequence: CAISDNSYEQYF.

Regarding this clonotype: A much larger clone differs from this one at a single base, so this may be a read error. This chain joins TRBV7-9 and TRBJ2-2; 7 nucleotides agree with TRBD1. Germline CDR1 is SEHNR and CDR2 is FQNEAQ (reference sequence). The CDR3 consists of 13 residues. The ends lost 5 bases at V and 7 bases at J; junction bases unmatched: 4. The CDR3 is CASSPQGFGELFF. CDR3 DNA: TGTGCCAGCAGCCCACAGGGGTTCGGGGAGCTGTTTTTT.

This clonotype occurred many times. V usage is TRBV14 and J usage is TRBJ1-6, with a tentative D call TRBD1 (5 bases). This CDR3 is 15 amino acids long. Germline V gives CDR1 SGHDN, CDR2 FVKESK. The V end was cut by 1 base, the J end by 10 bases, with 14 bases between. This chain's CDR3 is CASSQGPGWGSPLHF. CDR3 in DNA: TGTGCCAGCAGCCAAGGGCCAGGGTGGGGATCACCCCTCCACTTT.

The V and J genes are TRBV27 and TRBJ1-5; TRBD1 matches at 8 bases. The germline V gene has CDR1 MNHEY and CDR2 SMNVEV (reference sequence). The CDR3 sequence is 12 residues long. V shed 11 bases, J shed 6 bases, and the junction held 6 bases outside the gene matches. The CDR3 is CAAGQGTQPQHF. CDR3 sequence (DNA): TGTGCCGCTGGACAGGGTACTCAGCCCCAGCATTTT.

This rearrangement joins TRBV12-3 or TRBV12-4 to TRBJ2-7; possibly TRBD1 for D (6 bases). The CDR3 spans 14 residues. V was clipped by 3 bases and J by 3 bases, with 12 bases between them. The CDR3 nucleotides read TGTGCCAGCAGTTTTTCCAGGGGACACTACGAGCAGTACTTC. Its protein is CASSFSRGHYEQYF.

The rearrangement uses TRBV7-2 and TRBJ1-1; TRBD1 agrees at 8 bases. This CDR3 is built from 15 residues. The J segment lost 5 bases and the V segment lost 3 bases, leaving 8 bases of the junction unmatched. Germline values: CDR1 SGHTA, CDR2 FQGNSA. CDR3 sequence (DNA): TGTGCCAGCAGCTTCGCAGGGGGCGGAGGGACTGAAGCTTTCTTT. Amino acid sequence: CASSFAGGGGTEAFF.

This clonotype was recorded at least ten times. The CDR3 reads CASSRNRGTEAFF. The CDR3 bases are TGTGCCAGCAGCCGAAACAGGGGAACTGAAGCTTTCTTT. The chain has TRBV7-2 and TRBJ1-1, with 7 nucleotides matching TRBD1. The CDR3 totals 13 residues. Germline CDR1 reads SGHTA; CDR2 reads FQGNSA. J lost 5 bases, V lost 5 bases, and 5 bases had no gene match.

The table lists this clonotype with a few counts. The rearrangement links TRBV3-1 to TRBJ2-2; D remains ambiguous. V was trimmed by 1 base and J by 5 bases, leaving 8 bases between them. This CDR3 comprises 14 residues. Germline CDR1 LGHDT, CDR2 YNNKEL (reference sequence). The CDR3 DNA sequence: TGTGCCAGCAGCCAAGCGGGCCCAACCGGGGAGCTGTTTTTT. Encoded protein: CASSQAGPTGELFF.